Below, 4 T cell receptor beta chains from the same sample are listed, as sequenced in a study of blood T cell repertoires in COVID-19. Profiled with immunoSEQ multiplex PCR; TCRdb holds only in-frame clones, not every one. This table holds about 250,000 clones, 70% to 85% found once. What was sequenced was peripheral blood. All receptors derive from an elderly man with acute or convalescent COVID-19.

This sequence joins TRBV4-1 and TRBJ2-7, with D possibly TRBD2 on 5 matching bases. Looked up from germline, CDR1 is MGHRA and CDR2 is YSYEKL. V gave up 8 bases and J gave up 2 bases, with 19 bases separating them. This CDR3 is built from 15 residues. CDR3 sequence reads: CASVTEGLGTYEQYF. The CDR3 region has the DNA TGCGCCAGCGTCACCGAGGGTTTAGGGACCTACGAGCAGTACTTC.

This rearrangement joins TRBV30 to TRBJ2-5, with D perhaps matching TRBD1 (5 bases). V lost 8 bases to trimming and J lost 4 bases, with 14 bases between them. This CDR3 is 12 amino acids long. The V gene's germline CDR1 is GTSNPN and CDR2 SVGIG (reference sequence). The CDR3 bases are TGTGCCGTTTCAGGGTCGGGAGAGACCCAGTACTTC. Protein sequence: CAVSGSGETQYF. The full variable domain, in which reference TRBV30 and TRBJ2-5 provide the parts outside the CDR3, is SQTIHQWPATLVQPVGSPLSLECTVEGTSNPNLYWYRQAAGRGLQLLFYSVGIGQISSEVPQNLSASRPQDRQFILSSKKLLLSDSGFYLCAVSGSGETQYFGPGTRLLVL.

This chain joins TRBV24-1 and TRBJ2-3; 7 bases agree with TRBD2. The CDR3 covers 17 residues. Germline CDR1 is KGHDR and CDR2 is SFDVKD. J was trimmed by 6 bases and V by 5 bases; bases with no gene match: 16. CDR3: CATSASIAGVNWDTQYF. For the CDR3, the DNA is TGTGCCACCAGTGCTTCCATAGCGGGTGTTAATTGGGATACGCAGTATTTT.

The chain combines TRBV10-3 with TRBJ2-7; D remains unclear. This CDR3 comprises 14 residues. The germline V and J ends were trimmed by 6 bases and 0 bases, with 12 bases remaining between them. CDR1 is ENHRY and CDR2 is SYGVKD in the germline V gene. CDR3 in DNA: TGTGCCATCAGCTACAGTCCCAGCTCCTACGAGCAGTACTTC. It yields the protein CAISYSPSSYEQYF.